This TCR beta chain was observed in a study of blood T cell repertoires in COVID-19. Study information: From the United States, Italy and Spain came samples of acute and convalescent COVID-19. T cells, B-cell-depleted T cells, or PBMCs provided the cDNA or gDNA that served as material.

V lost 0 bases and J 3 bases, leaving 12 bases between the germline ends. This CDR3 contains 16 residues. The germline CDR1 and CDR2 sequences are MGHRA and YSYEKL. Recruitment covered about two dozen US areas and drew participants whose ages spanned about 18 to 90 years. Cohorts were determined from participant-reported clinical history. Clones were sequenced by immunoSEQ multiplex PCR, and TCRdb holds only the in-frame ones, with some missing. The repertoire holds about 210,000 clones, with roughly 89% as singletons. The sequenced sample was PBMCs or T cells enriched from blood (not recorded which). The chain carries TRBV4-1 and TRBJ1-5; D possibly corresponds to TRBD1 (6 bases). The origin of this receptor is a man aged 18 to 30 with acute COVID-19. The CDR3 here is CASSQEARTANQPQHF. CDR3 nucleotides: TGCGCCAGCAGCCAAGAGGCGCGGACAGCCAATCAGCCCCAGCATTTT.